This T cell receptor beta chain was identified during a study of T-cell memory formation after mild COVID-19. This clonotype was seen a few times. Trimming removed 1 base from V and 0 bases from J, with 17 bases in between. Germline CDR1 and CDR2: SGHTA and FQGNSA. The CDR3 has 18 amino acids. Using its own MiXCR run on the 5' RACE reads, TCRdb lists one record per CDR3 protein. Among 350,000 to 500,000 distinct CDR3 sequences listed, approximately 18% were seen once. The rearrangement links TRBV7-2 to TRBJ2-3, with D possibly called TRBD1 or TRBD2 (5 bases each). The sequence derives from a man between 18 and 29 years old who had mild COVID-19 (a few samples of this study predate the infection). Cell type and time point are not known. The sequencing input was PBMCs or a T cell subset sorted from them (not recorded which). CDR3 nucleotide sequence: TGTGCCAGCAGCTTAGGGCCCCCCGGGACGGCTAGCACAGATACGCAGTATTTT. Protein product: CASSLGPPGTASTDTQYF.